The 12 T cell receptor beta chains given below trace back to one sample, sequenced in a study of shared clonotypes between healthy human individuals. Assay used: immunoSEQ multiplex PCR; TCRdb lists only in-frame clones, some missing. This repertoire shows around 2.5 million clones, under 95% found once; its top ten account for roughly 0.36%. The sequenced sample was naive CD4+ T cells from PBMCs. Subset denoted: CD45RA+ positively selected. The receptors derive from a man younger than 35 in good health. Some clones in this sample may be carry-over from other donors' samples.

This clone appeared once. The chain uses TRBV6-5 and TRBJ1-4; the D gene is possibly TRBD1 (6 bases). Germline CDR1 MNHEY, CDR2 SVGAGI. V was cut by 4 bases and J by 7 bases, with 16 bases left in between. This CDR3 has 15 residues. This CDR3 reads CASSSPGRGGEKLFF. CDR3 bases: TGTGCCAGCAGTTCCCCCGGGAGGGGGGGTGAAAAACTGTTTTTT.

CDR3 amino acids: CASSEYVKGTNEQFF. Written as DNA, the CDR3 is TGTGCCAGCAGTGAATACGTAAAGGGAACGAATGAGCAGTTCTTC. This chain uses TRBV25-1 with TRBJ2-1, with D uncertain. V was trimmed by 0 bases and J by 7 bases, leaving 13 bases between them. CDR3 length equals 15 residues. Germline V lookup: CDR1 MGHDK, CDR2 SYGVNS.

For this clone: Other DNA sequences in the sample encode the same CDR3. V is TRBV7-2 and J is TRBJ2-5; D may correspond to TRBD1 or TRBD2 (5 bases each). The CDR3 runs to 14 residues. V lost 7 bases and J lost 12, with 24 bases in between. CDR1 and CDR2 from the germline V gene are SGHTA and FQGNSA. The CDR3 here is CASISPYHGDPKYF. The CDR3 nucleotides read TGTGCCAGCATCTCTCCGTACCACGGGGACCCTAAGTACTTC. The variable domain in full, with the rest retrieved from reference TRBV7-2 and TRBJ2-5, is GAGVSQSPSNKVTEKGKDVELRCDPISGHTALYWYRQSLGQGLEFLIYFQGNSAPDKSGLPSDRFSAERTGGSVSTLTIQRTQQEDSAVYLCASISPYHGDPKYFGPGTRLLVL.

The chain combines TRBV28 with TRBJ1-5, with D possibly TRBD1 on 6 matching bases. In germline, CDR1 is MDHEN, CDR2 SYDVKM. The V end was cut by 7 bases, the J end by 6 bases, with 19 bases between. CDR3 length: 15 amino acids. CDR3 amino acids: CASIPLTGLGQPQHF. Written as DNA, the CDR3 is TGTGCCAGCATCCCGTTGACAGGACTGGGTCAGCCCCAGCATTTT.

The V gene is TRBV5-1, the J gene TRBJ2-6; D uncertain. In germline, CDR1 is SGHRS, CDR2 YFSETQ. The ends were cut back, 4 bases at V and 0 bases at J, with 8 bases in the middle. CDR3 length: 15 amino acids. CDR3 sequence reads: CASSVPDSGANVLTF. The CDR3 nucleotides are TGCGCCAGCAGCGTACCAGACTCTGGGGCCAACGTCCTGACTTTC.

The V call is TRBV28, the J call TRBJ2-3; D perhaps matches TRBD2 (6 bases). Deletions cut 3 bases from V and 6 bases from J, with 16 bases between. CDR1 and CDR2 (germline): MDHEN, SYDVKM. CDR3 length equals 15 residues. Here the CDR3 reads CASSLSGLGRDTQYF. The CDR3 DNA reads as TGTGCCAGCAGTTTGTCGGGACTCGGCCGCGATACGCAGTATTTT.

This rearrangement joins TRBV7-9 to TRBJ2-1; D remains ambiguous. CDR1 SEHNR and CDR2 FQNEAQ come from the germline V gene (reference sequence). The CDR3 loop spans 12 amino acids. V lost 2 bases and J lost 14, with 13 bases in between. The DNA of the CDR3 is TGTGCCAGCAGCTTAAACCAGGCCGCGAAGTTCTTC. Translating it yields CASSLNQAAKFF.

The rearrangement joins TRBV5-4 to TRBJ2-6; no clear D gene. Trimming left V 4 bases short and J 5 bases short, with 13 bases between. The CDR3 extends over 15 amino acids. Germline V lookup: CDR1 SGHNT, CDR2 YYREEE (reference sequence). CDR3 sequence (DNA): TGTGCCAGCAGCAACCCCGGGCCTCGGGCCAACGTCCTGACTTTC. Its protein is CASSNPGPRANVLTF.

This chain links TRBV6-1 with TRBJ2-5; TRBD1 might be the D (7 bases). The germline CDR1 and CDR2 sequences are MNHNS and SASEGT. The CDR3 sequence is 14 residues long. V was trimmed by 3 bases and J by 5 bases, leaving 13 bases between them. CDR3 bases: TGTGCCAGCAGTGACAGGGGGGTCCGGGAGACCCAGTACTTC. Protein sequence: CASSDRGVRETQYF.

The gene calls are TRBV14 and TRBJ2-1, with D possibly matching TRBD2 (6 bases). The germline gives CDR1 SGHDN, CDR2 FVKESK. The CDR3 loop spans 15 amino acids. Trimming shortened V by 4 bases and J by 4 bases, and 14 bases separated the two germline ends. This CDR3 is CASSLRRGDYNEQFF. In DNA form, the CDR3 reads TGTGCCAGCAGCCTACGACGCGGGGATTACAATGAGCAGTTCTTC.

The rearrangement joins TRBV30 to TRBJ2-2; D uncertain. CDR3 length: 15 residues. Germline CDR1 GTSNPN, CDR2 SVGIG (reference sequence). V gave up 8 bases and J gave up 3 bases, with 19 bases separating them. The CDR3 loop is CATRFRSSDTGELFF. In DNA form, the CDR3 reads TGTGCCACCCGGTTTAGGAGTTCCGACACCGGGGAGCTGTTTTTT.

The chain combines TRBV9 with TRBJ2-5; D is unresolved. Trimming cost V 4 bases and J 3 bases, with 7 bases left between them. This CDR3 has 12 residues. The germline CDR1 and CDR2 sequences are SGDLS and YYNGEE. CDR3 sequence reads: CASSLREETQYF. The CDR3, as DNA: TGTGCCAGCAGCTTAAGGGAAGAGACCCAGTACTTC.